This T cell receptor (beta chain) was sequenced in a study of blood T cell repertoires in COVID-19. In the study overall: Sites in the United States, Italy and Spain provided acute and convalescent COVID-19 samples.

V was cut by 7 bases and J by 4 bases, with 9 bases left in between. The CDR3 is made up of 12 amino acids. Germline-derived CDR1 and CDR2 are MNHEY and SMNVEV (reference sequence). The table came from immunoSEQ multiplex PCR; TCRdb's copy has only in-frame clones and leaves some out. The sample consists of approximately 140,000 clones, 84% of them appearing once. The chain is built from TRBV27 and TRBJ2-3; D may be TRBD2 (5 bases). The sequenced sample was peripheral blood. The sequence was obtained from a human donor in a cohort sampled during active COVID-19. Here the CDR3 reads CASNSSPDTQYF. The CDR3 region has the DNA TGTGCCAGCAACTCTAGCCCAGATACGCAGTATTTT.